The 26 T cell receptor beta chains presented below share a single source sample, sequenced in a study of blood T cell repertoires in COVID-19. TCRdb keeps only in-frame clones here, not all; method: immunoSEQ multiplex PCR. The data contain about 270,000 clones, 75% to 90% of them singletons. The sequencing sample was made of PBMCs or T cells enriched from blood (not recorded which). These receptor sequences come from a woman aged 18-29 years who had recovered from COVID-19.

This clone has only one observation. V gene TRBV15 combines with J gene TRBJ1-1; TRBD1 might be the D (5 bases). Germline V CDR1 and CDR2: LNHNV, YYDKDF (reference sequence). The CDR3 totals 17 residues. With 1 base removed from V and 0 bases from J, the gap between germline ends came to 15 bases. The CDR3 DNA reads TGTGCCACCAGCAGAGGTAGAACAGGACCCCTGAACACTGAAGCTTTCTTT. Encoded protein: CATSRGRTGPLNTEAFF.

V gene TRBV7-9 combines with J gene TRBJ1-1; TRBD1 matches at 10 bases. This CDR3 contains 16 residues. Germline CDR1 SEHNR, CDR2 FQNEAQ (reference sequence). The J segment lost 3 bases and the V segment lost 5 bases, leaving 9 bases of the junction unmatched. CDR3 protein: CASSRPRTGGDTEAFF. CDR3 nucleotide sequence: TGTGCCAGCAGCCGGCCCCGGACAGGGGGGGACACTGAAGCTTTCTTT.

The J gene is TRBJ1-2, the V gene TRBV2; D call uncertain. The CDR3 runs 13 residues. The germline CDR1 and CDR2 sequences are SNHLY and FYNNEI. Trimming took off 7 bases at V and 6 bases at J, with 15 bases between the two ends. CDR3 residues: CASTAGSGDGYTF. CDR3 in DNA: TGTGCCAGCACCGCGGGGTCCGGGGATGGCTACACCTTC.

The V and J genes are TRBV10-1 and TRBJ2-1; the match to TRBD2 covers 8 bases. The V segment lost 5 bases and the J segment 3 bases; nucleotides outside the gene matches: 9. CDR3 size: 16 residues. Germline CDR1 and CDR2: WNHNN and SYGVQD (reference sequence). CDR3 sequence (DNA): TGCGCCAGCAGTCTATCCTCCGGGACTAGCTACAATGAGCAGTTCTTC. Its translation is CASSLSSGTSYNEQFF.

The chain is built from TRBV27 and TRBJ1-1; tentatively, D is TRBD1 (6 bases). V shed 11 bases and J shed 2 bases, with 12 bases lying between them. This CDR3 is 12 amino acids long. Germline V gene sequence: CDR1 MNHEY, CDR2 SMNVEV (reference sequence). The CDR3 reads CAVQTGNTEAFF. In nucleotides, the CDR3 is TGTGCCGTACAGACAGGAAACACTGAAGCTTTCTTT.

The chain employs TRBV6-5 and TRBJ1-1; D is perhaps TRBD1 (5 bases). This CDR3 is built from 14 residues. Germline assignment: CDR1 MNHEY and CDR2 SVGAGI. Trimming took 6 bases from V and 1 from J, leaving 12 bases between them. CDR3 residues: CASSRRQPNTEAFF. The CDR3 nucleotides are TGTGCCAGCAGCCGTAGACAGCCGAACACTGAAGCTTTCTTT.

This chain links TRBV4-1 with TRBJ1-5; 8 nucleotides line up with TRBD1. Germline-derived CDR1 and CDR2 are MGHRA and YSYEKL. Trimming cost V 0 bases and J 3 bases; bases outside gene matches: 4. The length of the CDR3 is 16 residues. The CDR3 loop is CASSQETDRDNQPQHF. The CDR3 nucleotides read TGCGCCAGCAGCCAAGAAACGGACAGGGACAATCAGCCCCAGCATTTT.

The chain combines TRBV5-1 with TRBJ2-7, with 7 bases identical to TRBD1. The germline gives CDR1 SGHRS, CDR2 YFSETQ. Unmatched junction bases numbered 6, after V lost 4 bases and J lost 2 bases. CDR3 length: 14 amino acids. The CDR3 protein is CASSPGDRPYEQYF. The CDR3 DNA reads as TGCGCCAGCAGCCCCGGGGACAGACCCTACGAGCAGTACTTC. Full variable domain (rest looked up from reference TRBV5-1 and TRBJ2-7): KAGVTQTPRYLIKTRGQQVTLSCSPISGHRSVSWYQQTPGQGLQFLFEYFSETQRNKGNFPGRFSGRQFSNSRSEMNVSTLELGDSALYLCASSPGDRPYEQYFGPGTRLTVT.

The V call is TRBV2, the J call TRBJ2-7, with a weak D call TRBD2 (5 bases). The CDR3 is made up of 12 amino acids. Germline loops: CDR1 SNHLY, CDR2 FYNNEI. Trimming stripped 11 bases from V and 4 bases from J, with 15 bases between. CDR3 sequence: CAVGLLGYEQYF. CDR3 DNA sequence: TGTGCCGTTGGACTGTTGGGATACGAGCAGTACTTC.

The chain combines TRBV5-1 with TRBJ1-4; the match to TRBD1 covers 11 bases. Germline V gives CDR1 SGHRS, CDR2 YFSETQ. The CDR3 is 15 amino acids. Unmatched junction bases numbered 7, after V lost 4 bases and J lost 8 bases. The CDR3 DNA is TGCGCCAGCAGCCGGGGACAGGGGGAGGGCGAAAAACTGTTTTTT. It codes for CASSRGQGEGEKLFF.

This clone was seen only a few times. V gene TRBV29-1 combines with J gene TRBJ1-2; tentatively, D is TRBD1 (6 bases). CDR1 and CDR2 from the germline V gene are SQVTM and ANQGSEA. V was clipped by 0 bases and J by 2 bases, with 13 bases between them. The CDR3 is 15 amino acids. The CDR3 sequence: CSVEDEQGLNYGYTF. In DNA form, the CDR3 reads TGCAGCGTTGAAGACGAGCAGGGGCTCAACTATGGCTACACCTTC.

A few counts support this clone. The CDR3 region has the DNA TGTGCCAGTAGTGTAGGACAGGGGGGTTCACCCCTCCACTTT. Translated: CASSVGQGGSPLHF. The chain has TRBV19 and TRBJ1-6; 10 bases agree with TRBD1. V gave up 5 bases and J gave up 9 bases; unmatched junction bases: 4. This CDR3 region has 14 residues. Germline CDR1 reads LNHDA; CDR2 reads SQIVND (reference sequence).

The chain links TRBV7-9 to TRBJ2-1; the match to TRBD1 covers 9 bases. Trimming took 7 bases from V and 3 from J; bases not matched to a gene: 10. This CDR3 contains 16 residues. Germline-derived CDR1 and CDR2 are SEHNR and FQNEAQ (reference sequence). The CDR3 spells CASTQQGAIGYNEQFF. CDR3 coding DNA: TGTGCCAGCACCCAACAGGGGGCTATTGGCTACAATGAGCAGTTCTTC.

This clone was recorded only once. The chain joins TRBV4-1 to TRBJ2-7; TRBD2 might be the D (6 bases). Trimming removed 4 bases at V and 0 bases at J, with 13 bases between. The CDR3 contains 15 residues. Germline V gene data show CDR1 as MGHRA and CDR2 as YSYEKL. CDR3 nucleotide sequence: TGCGCCAGCAGCCTTACGGGGGACCCCTCCTACGAGCAGTACTTC. Its protein product is CASSLTGDPSYEQYF.

This clone was observed once. The chain is built from TRBV2 and TRBJ2-1; 7 bases are shared with TRBD2. Germline V lookup: CDR1 SNHLY, CDR2 FYNNEI. The V gene end was trimmed by 6 bases and the J gene end by 14 bases; junction bases not matched to a gene: 10. The CDR3 loop spans 12 amino acids. The CDR3 DNA reads TGTGCCAGCAGGACGGAGGGGCGGGGGAAGTTCTTC. Its translation: CASRTEGRGKFF.

The chain is built from TRBV4-1 and TRBJ1-5; TRBD1 might be the D (5 bases). Trimming removed 5 bases from V and 6 bases from J, with 11 bases in between. From germline, CDR1 is MGHRA and CDR2 YSYEKL. The CDR3 totals 13 residues. This CDR3 reads CASSFPGFQPQHF. CDR3 coding DNA: TGCGCCAGCAGCTTTCCAGGGTTTCAGCCCCAGCATTTT.

The rearrangement links TRBV7-2 to TRBJ1-2; 7 nucleotides align to TRBD1. The CDR3 is 13 residues long. CDR1 SGHTA and CDR2 FQGNSA come from the germline V gene. The V segment lost 11 bases and the J segment 11 bases; nucleotides outside the gene matches: 17. DNA of the CDR3: TGTGCCTCCAGCCCCTCGGCAGGGGGAAGGTACACCTTC. It translates to CASSPSAGGRYTF.

The chain links TRBV30 to TRBJ2-7; 7 bases are a match to TRBD2. With V trimmed by 0 bases and J by 0 bases, 2 bases remained unmatched. CDR1 and CDR2 from the germline V gene are GTSNPN and SVGIG (reference sequence). The CDR3 length is 14 residues. CDR3 coding DNA: TGTGCCTGGAGTGTCGGGGGGACCTCCTACGAGCAGTACTTC. This translates into CAWSVGGTSYEQYF.

This chain links TRBV5-4 with TRBJ2-3; 8 nucleotides line up with TRBD2. V was clipped by 4 bases and J by 2 bases; unmatched bases: 6. Germline V gene sequence: CDR1 SGHNT, CDR2 YYREEE (reference sequence). There are 15 residues in the CDR3. The CDR3 spells CASSPPGGATDTQYF. DNA of the CDR3: TGTGCCAGCAGCCCGCCGGGGGGGGCCACAGATACGCAGTATTTT.

This chain joins TRBV10-3 and TRBJ1-2, with a tentative D call TRBD1 (5 bases). The CDR3 covers 15 residues. Germline V gene data show CDR1 as ENHRY and CDR2 as SYGVKD. V lost 0 bases and J 4 bases, leaving 12 bases between the germline ends. This chain's CDR3 is CAISESTGLSYGYTF. CDR3 DNA: TGTGCCATCAGTGAGTCGACGGGACTGTCCTATGGCTACACCTTC.

The V call is TRBV25-1, the J call TRBJ2-5, with 8 bases fitting TRBD1. Per the germline V gene, CDR1 is MGHDK and CDR2 is SYGVNS. The CDR3 covers 15 residues. Trimming cost V 3 bases and J 5 bases; bases outside gene matches: 8. As DNA, the CDR3 is TGTGCCAGCAGTGATGTGGGGACAGGCGAGGAGACCCAGTACTTC. This codes for CASSDVGTGEETQYF.

The V call is TRBV6-5, the J call TRBJ1-1; no reliable D call. The CDR3 length is 11 residues. Germline V CDR1 and CDR2: MNHEY, SVGAGI. The V and J ends lost 7 bases and 8 bases respectively, with 11 bases between them. The CDR3 region is CASTTTREAFF. The CDR3 DNA follows: TGTGCCAGCACTACGACCAGGGAAGCTTTCTTT.

V usage is TRBV5-4 and J usage is TRBJ2-1, with a possible D match to TRBD1 (6 bases). This CDR3 has 12 residues. V was cut by 4 bases and J by 7 bases, with 9 bases left in between. CDR1 is SGHNT and CDR2 is YYREEE in the germline V gene (reference sequence). The CDR3: CASSQQGNEQFF. CDR3 nucleotides: TGTGCCAGCAGCCAACAGGGTAATGAGCAGTTCTTC.

The genes are TRBV5-4 and TRBJ2-1; the D is unclear. This CDR3 is 15 amino acids long. Germline V CDR1 and CDR2: SGHNT, YYREEE (reference sequence). V lost 3 bases to trimming and J lost 0 bases, with 10 bases between them. CDR3 sequence: CASSSYSFSYNEQFF. The CDR3 coding sequence is TGTGCCAGCAGCTCATACTCCTTCTCCTACAATGAGCAGTTCTTC.

The J gene is TRBJ2-1, the V gene TRBV2, with 9 bases matching TRBD1. CDR3 length equals 12 residues. Germline values: CDR1 SNHLY, CDR2 FYNNEI. J gave up 8 bases and V 8 bases, and 4 bases lay outside the gene matches. CDR3 amino acids: CASADRGHEQFF. DNA for the CDR3: TGTGCCAGCGCGGACAGGGGACATGAGCAGTTCTTC.

The rearrangement links TRBV7-2 to TRBJ1-5, with 8 bases fitting TRBD1. The CDR3 covers 16 residues. Germline assignment: CDR1 SGHTA and CDR2 FQGNSA. Trimming took 0 bases from V and 4 from J; bases not matched to a gene: 5. This CDR3 reads CASSLAGTGKNQPQHF. The CDR3 DNA reads TGTGCCAGCAGCTTAGCGGGGACAGGCAAAAATCAGCCCCAGCATTTT.